This T cell receptor beta chain derives from a study of CXCR3-negative and CXCR3-positive naive CD8 T cells. This CDR3 region has 12 residues. CDR1 and CDR2 from the germline V gene are SQVTM and ANQGSEA. Libraries of TRB cDNA were made by 5' RACE and carried UMIs. TCRdb reprocessed the 5' RACE reads and stores each CDR3 protein as one record, lacking DNA. This sample contains about 26,000 distinct CDR3 sequences. V usage is TRBV29-1 and J usage is TRBJ1-1. Source material: naive CXCR3- CD8+ T cells from blood. Subset: CD45RO-CCR7+CD27+CD95- naive CD8+ T cells lacking CXCR3 (TNR3-). This receptor was obtained from a human donor in good health. Some clones in this sample may be carry-over from other donors' samples. The CDR3: CSVLTLNTEAFF.